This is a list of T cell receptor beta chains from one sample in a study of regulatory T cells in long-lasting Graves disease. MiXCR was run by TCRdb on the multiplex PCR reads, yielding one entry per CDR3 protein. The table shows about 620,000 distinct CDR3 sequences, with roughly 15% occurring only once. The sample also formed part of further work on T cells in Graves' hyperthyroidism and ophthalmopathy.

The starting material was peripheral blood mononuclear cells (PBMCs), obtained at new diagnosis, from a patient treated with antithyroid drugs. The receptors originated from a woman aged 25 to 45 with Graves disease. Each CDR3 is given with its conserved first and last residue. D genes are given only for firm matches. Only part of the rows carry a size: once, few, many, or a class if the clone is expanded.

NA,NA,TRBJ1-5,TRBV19,CASSIPYSNQPQHF,TGTGCCAGTAGTATCCCTTATAGCAATCAGCCCCAGCATTTT
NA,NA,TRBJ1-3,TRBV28,CASSGEAGYFGNTIYF,TGTGCCAGCAGCGGAGAGGCAGGGTACTTTGGAAACACCATATATTTT
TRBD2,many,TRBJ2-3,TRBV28,CASSRWAGASTDTQYF,TGTGCCAGCAGCCGTTGGGCGGGAGCTAGCACAGATACGCAGTATTTT
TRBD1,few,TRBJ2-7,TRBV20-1,CSAREQSIGGIYEQYF,TGCAGTGCTAGAGAGCAGTCGATAGGGGGCATCTACGAGCAGTACTTC
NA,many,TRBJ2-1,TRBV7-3,CASSLNSALSNEQFF,TGTGCCAGCAGCTTAAACTCCGCCCTAAGCAATGAGCAGTTCTTC
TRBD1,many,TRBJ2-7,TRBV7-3,CASSLTGGLGEQYF,TGTGCCAGCAGCTTGACAGGGGGCCTAGGCGAGCAGTACTTC
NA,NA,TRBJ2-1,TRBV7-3,CASRSQAGPLNEQFF,TGTGCCAGCAGGTCGCAAGCGGGCCCACTCAATGAGCAGTTCTTC
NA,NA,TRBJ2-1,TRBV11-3,CASSHLLATYNEQFF,TGTGCCAGCAGCCACTTATTAGCGACCTACAATGAGCAGTTCTTC
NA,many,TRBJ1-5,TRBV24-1,CATSDSGPGVGQPQHF,TGTGCCACCAGTGATAGTGGCCCGGGGGTCGGTCAGCCCCAGCATTTT
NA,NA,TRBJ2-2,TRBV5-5,CASSSYVREYTGELFF,TGTGCCAGCAGCTCCTATGTAAGGGAGTATACCGGGGAGCTGTTTTTT
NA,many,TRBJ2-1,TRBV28,CASSSGESYNEQFF,TGTGCCAGCAGTAGCGGAGAGTCCTACAATGAGCAGTTCTTC
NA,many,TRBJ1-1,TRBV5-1,CASSATQGPNTEAFF,TGCGCCAGCAGCGCCACACAGGGCCCGAACACTGAAGCTTTCTTT
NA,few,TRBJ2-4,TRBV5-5,CASRSPRDIQYF,TGTGCCAGCAGGTCCCCCAGGGACATTCAGTACTTC
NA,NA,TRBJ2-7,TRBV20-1,CSASQLAQREQYF,TGCAGTGCTTCCCAACTAGCCCAACGGGAGCAGTACTTC
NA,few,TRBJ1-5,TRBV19,CATRDGNQPQHF,TGTGCCACCAGAGACGGGAATCAGCCCCAGCATTTT
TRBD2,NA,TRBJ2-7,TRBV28,CASSLQLAGGPGEQYF,TGTGCCAGCAGTTTACAATTAGCGGGAGGGCCAGGGGAGCAGTACTTC
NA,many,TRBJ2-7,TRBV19,CASRSQGGRGDEQYF,TGTGCCAGTAGATCCCAGGGGGGCCGAGGGGACGAGCAGTACTTC